This section outlines one T cell receptor (beta chain) sequence together with its context. The sample is drawn from a study of blood T cell repertoires in COVID-19. Participants were aged about 18 to 100 years from approximately 24 US areas. Produced via immunoSEQ multiplex PCR; TCRdb's table is partial and in-frame only. The sample shows 250,000 or so clones, around nine tenths of them seen only once. Germline V CDR1 and CDR2: SNHLY, FYNNEI. The CDR3 extends over 13 amino acids. V lost 8 bases, J lost 7 bases, and 14 bases lay in between. The chain carries TRBV2 and TRBJ1-4; maybe TRBD1 (5 bases). Sequenced input: PBMCs or T cells enriched from blood (not recorded which). This clonotype was obtained from a young woman who had recovered from COVID-19. The DNA for the CDR3 is TGTGCCAGCGCGAAGGGTCAGGGTGAAAAACTGTTTTTT. Amino acid sequence: CASAKGQGEKLFF.